This TCR beta chain was recovered during a study of blood T cell repertoires in COVID-19. Across the study: Sources were T cells, B-cell-depleted T cells, or PBMCs; the material itself was cDNA or gDNA.

The germline V gene has CDR1 GTSNPN and CDR2 SVGIG (reference sequence). The length of the CDR3 is 19 residues. Trimming cost V 2 bases and J 1 base; bases outside gene matches: 14. Assay used: immunoSEQ multiplex PCR; TCRdb lists only in-frame clones, some missing. This sample has some 200,000 clones, with approximately 90% found just once. This clone was seen only once. Source material: peripheral blood. The sequence came from a man aged 35 to 55 with active or convalescent COVID-19. The chain employs TRBV30 and TRBJ2-3; 11 bases match TRBD2. The CDR3 loop is CAWSTDSSGRSVGTDTQYF. As DNA, the CDR3 is TGTGCCTGGAGTACCGACTCTAGCGGGAGGAGTGTCGGCACAGATACGCAGTATTTT.